This paragraph covers one T cell receptor beta chain sequence. This sample is drawn from a study of shared clonotypes between healthy human individuals. Trimming stripped 5 bases from V and 4 bases from J, with 18 bases between. The CDR3 spans 15 residues. The V gene's germline CDR1 is MDHEN and CDR2 SYDVKM. Using immunoSEQ multiplex PCR, the repertoire was profiled, and TCRdb retains in-frame clones only, with some absent. Of 740,000 or so clones detected, roughly 72% appear once; the ten largest clones hold 1.5% to 2%. Sequenced sample: memory CD4+ T cells sorted from blood. As to subset: CD45RA-negative fraction. The gene calls are TRBV28 and TRBJ2-7; tentative D call: TRBD2 (6 bases). The source of this sequence is a woman aged 30 to 39 in good health. DNA for the CDR3: TGTGCCAGCAGTCCGCGGTTGGACTACGGGTACGAGCAGTACTTC. Residues: CASSPRLDYGYEQYF.